Sequencing of this T cell receptor beta chain was carried out in a study of blood T cells in healthy people across ages. Overall study findings and caveats: Measured against age, TCR beta diversity per million T cells decreased in a roughly linear manner. With naive T cell percentage, TCR beta diversity showed a strong correlation. The study could not conclusively compare naive and antigen-experienced cells, given its unsorted PBMCs.

PCR was performed a second time for about 6 to 12 cycles using a sample-barcoded 5' primer and a J-beta primer mix. Using its own MiXCR run on the 5' RACE reads, TCRdb lists one record per CDR3 protein. In the table there are hundreds of thousands of distinct CDR3 sequences, around 48% of which are singletons. This clonotype was counted between two and nine times. The antigen is undetermined. The clonotype originates from a man older than 75 in good health. Sequencing was performed on blood.

CDR3 in DNA: TGCGCCAGCAGCTCCCAGGGTGGCCCCTACGAGCAGTACTTC. Translation: CASSSQGGPYEQYF. The chain links TRBV5-1 to TRBJ2-7, with D perhaps TRBD1 (5 bases). With 3 bases removed from V and 2 bases from J, the gap between germline ends came to 12 bases. Looked up from germline, CDR1 is SGHRS and CDR2 is YFSETQ. The CDR3 has 14 residues.